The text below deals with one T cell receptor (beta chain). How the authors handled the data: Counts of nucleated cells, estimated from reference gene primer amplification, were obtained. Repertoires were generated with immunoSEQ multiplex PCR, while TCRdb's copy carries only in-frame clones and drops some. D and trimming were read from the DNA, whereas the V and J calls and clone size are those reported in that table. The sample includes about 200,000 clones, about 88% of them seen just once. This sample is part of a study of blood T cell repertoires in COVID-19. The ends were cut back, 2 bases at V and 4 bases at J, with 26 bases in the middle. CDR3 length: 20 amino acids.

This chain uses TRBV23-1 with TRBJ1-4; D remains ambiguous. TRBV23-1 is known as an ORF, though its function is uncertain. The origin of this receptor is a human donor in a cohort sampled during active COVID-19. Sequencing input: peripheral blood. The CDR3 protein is CASSQGPPGRVCFCNEKLFF. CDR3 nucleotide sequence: TGCGCCAGCAGTCAAGGGCCGCCGGGGAGGGTATGTTTCTGTAATGAAAAACTGTTTTTT.